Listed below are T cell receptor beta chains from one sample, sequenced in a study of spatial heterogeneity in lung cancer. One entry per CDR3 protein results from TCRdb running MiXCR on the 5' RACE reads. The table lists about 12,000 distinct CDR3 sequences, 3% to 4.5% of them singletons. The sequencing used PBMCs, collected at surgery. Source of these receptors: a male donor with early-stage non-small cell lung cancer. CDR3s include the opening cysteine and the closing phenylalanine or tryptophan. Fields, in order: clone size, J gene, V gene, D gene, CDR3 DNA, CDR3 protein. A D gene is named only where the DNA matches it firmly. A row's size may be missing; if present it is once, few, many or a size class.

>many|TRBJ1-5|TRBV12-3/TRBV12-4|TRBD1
TGTGCCAGCAGTTTACAGGGGGCGGGCAATCAGCCCCAGCATTTT
CASSLQGAGNQPQHF
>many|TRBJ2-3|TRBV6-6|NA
TGTGCCAGCAGTTACGGTACAGGGCCGCAGTATTTT
CASSYGTGPQYF
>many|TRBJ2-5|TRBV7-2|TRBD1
TGTGCCAGCAGCTTTAGGACAGGGGGGGAGACCCAGTACTTC
CASSFRTGGETQYF
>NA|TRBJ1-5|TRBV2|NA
TGTGCCAGCAGTGATACGCCGGATCAGCCCCAGCATTTT
CASSDTPDQPQHF
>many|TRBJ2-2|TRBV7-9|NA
TGTGCCAGCAGCTTAGGCACGCCCGGGGAGCTGTTTTTT
CASSLGTPGELFF
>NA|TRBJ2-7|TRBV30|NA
TGTGCCTGGAGTGTAGGGGCACTCGAGCAGTACTTC
CAWSVGALEQYF
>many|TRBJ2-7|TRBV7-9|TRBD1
TGTGCCAGCAGCCGACAGGGGGCAAGGTACGAGCAGTACTTC
CASSRQGARYEQYF
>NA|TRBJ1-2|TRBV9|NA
TGTGCCAGCAGCCCCCCGGGCGCTCTAGCTAACTATGGCTACACCTTC
CASSPPGALANYGYTF
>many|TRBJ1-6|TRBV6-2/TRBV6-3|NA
TGTGCCAGCAGTTTGCAGGGAAGATCACCCCTCCACTTT
CASSLQGRSPLHF
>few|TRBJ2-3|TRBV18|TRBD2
TGTGCCAGCTCACCACGGGAGGGCCCGGAAGATACGCAGTATTTT
CASSPREGPEDTQYF
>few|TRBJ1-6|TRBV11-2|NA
TGTGCCAGCAGCTCCGGGGGCTCCTATAATTCACCCCTCCACTTT
CASSSGGSYNSPLHF
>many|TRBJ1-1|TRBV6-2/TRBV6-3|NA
TGTGCCAGCAGTTACTCACAACTGGGGCTCATGAACACTGAAGCTTTCTTT
CASSYSQLGLMNTEAFF
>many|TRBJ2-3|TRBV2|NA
TGTGCCAGCAGAGAAGGGCGGGATACGCAGTATTTT
CASREGRDTQYF
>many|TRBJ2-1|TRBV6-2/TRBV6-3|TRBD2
TGTGCCAGCAGTCGTGGCGGGAGTGTGAATGAGCAGTTCTTC
CASSRGGSVNEQFF
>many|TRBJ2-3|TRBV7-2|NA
TGTGCCAGCAGCCTCCGGTGGGCCAGCACAGATACGCAGTATTTT
CASSLRWASTDTQYF
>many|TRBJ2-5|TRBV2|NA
TGTGCCAGCAGCTCCGGGACATTCCTTCTTCAGTACTTC
CASSSGTFLLQYF
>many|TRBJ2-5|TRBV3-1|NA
TGTGCCAGCAGCCAAGAAGGCGGGGGCAAGACCCAGTACTTC
CASSQEGGGKTQYF